What follows are 32 T cell receptor beta chains derived from one specimen sequenced in a study of control samples from healthy donors and cancer patients. Repertoires were generated with immunoSEQ multiplex PCR, while TCRdb's copy carries only in-frame clones and drops some. The sample shows 350,000 to 450,000 clones, roughly 90% of them seen only once. The sample comprised PBMCs. The source of these receptors is a man aged 35 to 55 with head and neck cancer.

The CDR3 loop reads CASSYTAGGKRNEQFF. CDR3 sequence (DNA): TGTGCCAGCAGTTACACCGCGGGAGGGAAGCGCAATGAGCAGTTCTTC. V and J are TRBV28 and TRBJ2-1; 9 bases agree with TRBD2. This CDR3 contains 16 residues. CDR1 and CDR2 from the germline V gene are MDHEN and SYDVKM. V gave up 4 bases and J gave up 6 bases; unmatched junction bases: 10.

The chain couples TRBV15 to TRBJ2-1; TRBD1 matches 8 bases. J lost 7 bases, V lost 0 bases, and 11 bases had no gene match. This CDR3 is 17 amino acids long. Germline V CDR1 and CDR2: LNHNV, YYDKDF (reference sequence). The CDR3 spells CATSRDSPQGAFNEQFF. The CDR3 DNA follows: TGTGCCACCAGCAGAGATTCCCCCCAGGGGGCGTTTAATGAGCAGTTCTTC.

The chain links TRBV7-9 to TRBJ2-3; possible D gene TRBD1, 5 bases. Trimming pared 4 bases from V and 5 bases from J, leaving 16 bases between. The CDR3 runs 15 residues. Germline CDR1 is SEHNR and CDR2 is FQNEAQ (reference sequence). CDR3 sequence (DNA): TGTGCCAGCAGCTCACGGCAGGGTCCTAGAGATACGCAGTATTTT. Its translation: CASSSRQGPRDTQYF.

The chain links TRBV5-4 to TRBJ2-5; D unclear. Trimming shortened V by 3 bases and J by 5 bases, and 11 bases separated the two germline ends. The germline CDR1 and CDR2 sequences are SGHNT and YYREEE (reference sequence). The CDR3 runs 13 residues. The CDR3 bases are TGTGCCAGCAGCTCGACTCGCGCGGAGACCCAGTACTTC. It is translated as CASSSTRAETQYF.

This clone has only one observation. V is TRBV6-5 and J is TRBJ2-3, with 12 positions matching TRBD2. After removal of 7 bases from V and 3 bases from J, the junction contained 2 bases not matched to a gene. Germline assignment: CDR1 MNHEY and CDR2 SVGAGI. The CDR3 runs to 14 residues. The chain's CDR3 is CASTSGRGTDTQYF. The CDR3, as DNA: TGTGCCAGCACTAGCGGGAGGGGAACAGATACGCAGTATTTT.

Only a few counts were recorded for this clone. The gene calls are TRBV27 and TRBJ1-2, with no clear D. Germline V gene data show CDR1 as MNHEY and CDR2 as SMNVEV (reference sequence). This CDR3 contains 13 residues. V was shortened by 2 bases and J by 4 bases, with 8 bases between the two germline ends. The CDR3: CASSLRNFYGYTF. CDR3 in DNA: TGTGCCAGCAGTTTAAGAAACTTCTATGGCTACACCTTC.

The J gene is TRBJ2-2, the V gene TRBV28, with D unresolved. Per germline, CDR1 MDHEN and CDR2 SYDVKM. The CDR3 sequence is 16 residues long. Trimming stripped 4 bases from V and 1 base from J, with 13 bases between. The CDR3 sequence is CASSSPPARNTGELFF. CDR3 DNA: TGTGCCAGCAGTTCCCCCCCCGCTCGGAACACCGGGGAGCTGTTTTTT.

This sequence joins TRBV5-1 and TRBJ1-1; a weak D match, TRBD1 (5 bases). The germline CDR1 and CDR2 sequences are SGHRS and YFSETQ. Trimming cost V 7 bases and J 6 bases, with 22 bases left between them. The CDR3 loop spans 15 amino acids. The CDR3 here is CASLISAISRAEAFF. CDR3 bases: TGCGCCAGCCTTATCTCGGCCATCAGCAGGGCTGAAGCTTTCTTT.

The V and J genes are TRBV19 and TRBJ2-1, with TRBD2 matching 7 bases. Looked up from germline, CDR1 is LNHDA and CDR2 is SQIVND (reference sequence). J lost 4 bases, V lost 2 bases, and 5 bases had no gene match. There are 15 residues in the CDR3. The CDR3: CASSITGGGYNEQFF. DNA of the CDR3: TGTGCCAGTAGTATAACGGGCGGGGGTTACAATGAGCAGTTCTTC.

The sample holds one count of this clone. The chain recombines TRBV5-5 with TRBJ2-7; no clear D. The length of the CDR3 is 11 residues. The germline V gene encodes CDR1 SGHKS and CDR2 YYEKEE (reference sequence). Trimming shortened V by 4 bases and J by 3 bases, and 5 bases separated the two germline ends. The CDR3 region has the DNA TGTGCCAGCAGCGATCGCTACGAGCAGTACTTC. Translated: CASSDRYEQYF.

The table lists this clone with a count of one. The CDR3 DNA is TGTGCCAGCAGCTTGGGTGCAGGGGGTTGGTCACCCCTCCACTTT. As protein: CASSLGAGGWSPLHF. The gene calls are TRBV5-5 and TRBJ1-6; 7 bases fit TRBD1. The junction had 7 bases not matched to a gene; V was cut back by 0 bases and J by 10 bases. CDR1 and CDR2 (germline): SGHKS, YYEKEE (reference sequence). This CDR3 is 15 amino acids long.

Here the CDR3 DNA reads TGTGCCAGCAGCTTTGCCGAGAATTCACCCCTCCACTTT. Its protein is CASSFAENSPLHF. The genes are TRBV7-2 and TRBJ1-6; no definite D call. Germline assignment: CDR1 SGHTA and CDR2 FQGNSA. V lost 3 bases and J 7 bases, leaving 7 bases between the germline ends. The CDR3 consists of 13 residues.

This rearrangement joins TRBV14 to TRBJ2-2; D is ambiguous. V was pared by 0 bases and J by 5 bases, with 4 bases between. The CDR3 length is 13 residues. Germline assignment: CDR1 SGHDN and CDR2 FVKESK. CDR3: CASSQEVTGELFF. Written as DNA, the CDR3 is TGTGCCAGCAGCCAAGAGGTGACCGGGGAGCTGTTTTTT.

J is TRBJ1-2 and V is TRBV28, with D possibly being TRBD1 (6 bases). CDR1 and CDR2 (germline): MDHEN, SYDVKM. Trimming took 7 bases from V and 1 from J, leaving 16 bases between them. This CDR3 is built from 15 residues. Here the CDR3 reads CASTYAQGFNYGYTF. The DNA for the CDR3 is TGTGCCAGCACCTACGCCCAGGGGTTTAACTATGGCTACACCTTC.

J is TRBJ2-1 and V is TRBV19; D is uncertain. This CDR3 is 11 amino acids long. Germline V gives CDR1 LNHDA, CDR2 SQIVND (reference sequence). Trimming stripped 4 bases from V and 3 bases from J, with 1 base between. CDR3 in amino acids: CASSNYNEQFF. CDR3 bases: TGTGCCAGTAGTAACTACAATGAGCAGTTCTTC.

J is TRBJ1-5 and V is TRBV19; tentatively, D is TRBD1 (5 bases). The germline V gene has CDR1 LNHDA and CDR2 SQIVND (reference sequence). Trimming pared 6 bases from V and 3 bases from J, leaving 12 bases between. The CDR3 has 14 residues. In DNA, the CDR3 is TGTGCCAGTAGGTTTACAGGTGACAATCAGCCCCAGCATTTT. Its protein is CASRFTGDNQPQHF.

The chain links TRBV19 to TRBJ1-1; D is ambiguous. Trimming removed 6 bases from V and 3 bases from J, with 11 bases in between. Germline V lookup: CDR1 LNHDA, CDR2 SQIVND (reference sequence). The CDR3 length is 13 residues. CDR3 DNA sequence: TGTGCCAGTAGCGCTGGGATAGACACTGAAGCTTTCTTT. This gives the protein CASSAGIDTEAFF.

Only a few counts were recorded for this clone. The chain recombines TRBV28 with TRBJ2-7, with D hard to call. This CDR3 is 13 amino acids long. CDR1 and CDR2 from the germline V gene are MDHEN and SYDVKM. Trimming left V 7 bases short and J 3 bases short, with 13 bases between. CDR3 in amino acids: CASTNPRNYEQYF. DNA for the CDR3: TGTGCCAGCACGAACCCGAGGAACTACGAGCAGTACTTC.

The chain has TRBV6-2 or TRBV6-3 and TRBJ2-3; no definite D call. The CDR3 is 17 residues long. CDR1 is MNHEY and CDR2 is SVGEGT in the germline V gene. V was trimmed by 0 bases and J by 3 bases, leaving 16 bases between them. CDR3 bases: TGTGCCAGCAGTTACTCTTCGTTCGGCCCTTCGACAGATACGCAGTATTTT. This sequence encodes CASSYSSFGPSTDTQYF.

The J gene is TRBJ2-3, the V gene TRBV7-2; TRBD2 aligns across 8 bases. The ends lost 6 bases at V and 2 bases at J; junction bases unmatched: 7. This CDR3 is 15 amino acids long. Germline V gene sequence: CDR1 SGHTA, CDR2 FQGNSA. The CDR3 is CASRQAGVYTDTQYF. CDR3 nucleotides: TGTGCCAGCAGGCAAGCGGGGGTATACACAGATACGCAGTATTTT. The full variable domain, completed using reference TRBV7-2 and TRBJ2-3, is GAGVSQSPSNKVTEKGKDVELRCDPISGHTALYWYRQSLGQGLEFLIYFQGNSAPDKSGLPSDRFSAERTGGSVSTLTIQRTQQEDSAVYLCASRQAGVYTDTQYFGPGTRLTVL.

The genes are TRBV5-4 and TRBJ2-6; D gene unclear. V gave up 4 bases and J gave up 4 bases, with 12 bases separating them. Germline values: CDR1 SGHNT, CDR2 YYREEE (reference sequence). The CDR3 is 15 amino acids. The CDR3 region has the DNA TGTGCCAGCAGCCCGGATTTGGCGGGGGCCAACGTCCTGACTTTC. Protein product: CASSPDLAGANVLTF.

V gene TRBV6-6 combines with J gene TRBJ1-5, with D possibly being TRBD1 (6 bases). The V gene's germline CDR1 is MNHNY and CDR2 SVGAGI (reference sequence). The CDR3 has 16 amino acids. The V gene lost 6 bases and the J gene lost 1 base, with 16 bases spanning the gap. As DNA, the CDR3 is TGTGCCAGCAGCGTCCACGGACAGACGAGCAATCAGCCCCAGCATTTT. Encoded protein: CASSVHGQTSNQPQHF.

V and J are TRBV7-3 and TRBJ1-1; D remains ambiguous. V lost 3 bases and J 2 bases, leaving 7 bases between the germline ends. The CDR3 spans 13 residues. Germline CDR1 SGHTA, CDR2 FQGTGA. The CDR3 spells CASSLDTNTEAFF. As DNA, the CDR3 is TGTGCCAGCAGCTTGGATACTAACACTGAAGCTTTCTTT.

The rearrangement joins TRBV5-4 to TRBJ2-7; TRBD2 is a possible D gene (6 bases). CDR3 length: 14 residues. Between the trimmed V and J ends, which lost 4 bases and 2 bases, there was a span of 13 bases. From germline, CDR1 is SGHNT and CDR2 YYREEE (reference sequence). The DNA of the CDR3 is TGTGCCAGCAGCCATACTAGCATCCCCTACGAGCAGTACTTC. Encoded protein: CASSHTSIPYEQYF.

The chain is built from TRBV29-1 and TRBJ2-7, with D maybe TRBD1 (5 bases). From germline, CDR1 is SQVTM and CDR2 ANQGSEA. This CDR3 region has 14 residues. With 6 bases removed from V and 3 bases from J, the gap between germline ends came to 18 bases. CDR3 bases: TGCAGCGTAAAAAATACAGGACACTTCTACGAGCAGTACTTC. This gives the protein CSVKNTGHFYEQYF.

J is TRBJ1-1 and V is TRBV7-2, with 8 nucleotides matching TRBD1. The germline CDR1 and CDR2 sequences are SGHTA and FQGNSA. With V trimmed by 6 bases and J by 2 bases, 5 bases remained unmatched. The CDR3 has 14 amino acids. The CDR3 bases are TGTGCCAGCAGGTCAGGACAGGGCAACACTGAAGCTTTCTTT. Protein sequence: CASRSGQGNTEAFF.

This clone has only one observation. The chain has TRBV30 and TRBJ1-2; tentatively, D is TRBD1 (5 bases). Between the trimmed V and J ends, which lost 5 bases and 13 bases, there was a span of 17 bases. CDR1 and CDR2 from the germline V gene are GTSNPN and SVGIG (reference sequence). This CDR3 contains 11 residues. The CDR3 DNA reads as TGTGCCTGGGGGACTGCTCAGAGCAGCACCTTC. Encoded protein: CAWGTAQSSTF.

The chain is built from TRBV28 and TRBJ1-2; 8 bases map to TRBD1. Germline V gene lookup returns CDR1 MDHEN and CDR2 SYDVKM. The V segment lost 5 bases and the J segment 1 base; nucleotides outside the gene matches: 3. The CDR3 consists of 14 residues. This CDR3 is CASSNRGSNYGYTF. Here the CDR3 DNA reads TGTGCCAGCAGTAACAGGGGGAGTAACTATGGCTACACCTTC.

This clone has just a few counts. The chain is built from TRBV27 and TRBJ2-7; D call uncertain. There are 14 residues in the CDR3. Trimming left V 8 bases short and J 6 bases short, with 20 bases between. CDR1 and CDR2 from the germline V gene are MNHEY and SMNVEV (reference sequence). The CDR3 sequence is CASSRATPSIEQYF. CDR3 nucleotide sequence: TGTGCCAGCTCCCGGGCCACCCCTTCCATCGAGCAGTACTTC.

V and J are TRBV4-2 and TRBJ2-1; D is possibly TRBD1 (6 bases). The CDR3 runs to 14 residues. V was shortened by 5 bases and J by 9 bases, with 17 bases between the two germline ends. Germline loops: CDR1 LGHNA, CDR2 YNFKEQ. For the CDR3, the DNA is TGTGCCAGCAGCTCAGGCGTGGGGGCGAGTGAGCAGTTCTTC. It specifies CASSSGVGASEQFF.

The chain recombines TRBV5-6 with TRBJ1-2; D is ambiguous. Per the germline V gene, CDR1 is SGHDT and CDR2 is YYEEEE. The V end lost 0 bases, the J end lost 4 bases, and 13 bases lay between the germline ends. The CDR3 is made up of 15 amino acids. The CDR3 DNA sequence: TGTGCCAGCAGCTTGGATACGGCCGGAAGCTATGGCTACACCTTC. Encoded protein: CASSLDTAGSYGYTF.

V gene TRBV19 combines with J gene TRBJ2-1; TRBD2 matches 11 bases. CDR3 length: 15 amino acids. V was pared by 3 bases and J by 6 bases, with 4 bases of the junction left unmatched. Per the germline V gene, CDR1 is LNHDA and CDR2 is SQIVND (reference sequence). CDR3 amino acids: CASSIGLAGGNEQFF. The CDR3 nucleotides are TGTGCCAGTAGTATCGGTCTAGCGGGGGGCAATGAGCAGTTCTTC. Full variable domain (missing parts from reference TRBV19 and TRBJ2-1): DGGITQSPKYLFRKEGQNVTLSCEQNLNHDAMYWYRQDPGQGLRLIYYSQIVNDFQKGDIAEGYSVSREKKESFPLTVTSAQKNPTAFYLCASSIGLAGGNEQFFGPGTRLTVL.